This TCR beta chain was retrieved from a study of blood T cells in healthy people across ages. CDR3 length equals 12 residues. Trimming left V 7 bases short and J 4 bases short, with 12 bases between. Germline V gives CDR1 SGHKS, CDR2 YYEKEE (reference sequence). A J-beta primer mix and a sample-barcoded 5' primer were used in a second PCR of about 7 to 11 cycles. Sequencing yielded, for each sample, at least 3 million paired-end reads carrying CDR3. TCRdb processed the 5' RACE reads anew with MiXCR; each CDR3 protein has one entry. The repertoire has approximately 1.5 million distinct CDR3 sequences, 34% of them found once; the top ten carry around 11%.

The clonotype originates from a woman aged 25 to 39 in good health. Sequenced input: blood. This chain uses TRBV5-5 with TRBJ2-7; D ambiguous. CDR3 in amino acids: CASGPVGYEQYF. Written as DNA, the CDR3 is TGTGCCAGCGGCCCGGTTGGGTACGAGCAGTACTTC.